This T cell receptor beta chain was retrieved from a study of tissue T cells after allogeneic stem cell transplantation. Study-wide results and caveats: The study did not identify alloreactive or antigen-specific tissue TCRs, and some clones might be persisting host cells. Motif-based clustering found tissue-specific repertoire signatures shared across patients, though few clones were shared. In patients and mice, blood and spleen missed much of tissue repertoire.

Clones were read by immunoSEQ multiplex PCR, and TCRdb kept only the in-frame ones, dropping some. The data show 700 or so clones, around 78% seen once. GI sites, liver, skin and spleen were taken after median 9.75 post-mortem hours. Points on this clone: What it recognizes is unknown.

In germline, CDR1 is ENHRY, CDR2 SYGVKD. CDR3 size: 13 residues. Trimming cost V 6 bases and J 9 bases, with 17 bases left between them. The receptor's source is a female patient aged 18-49 years with steroid-refractory graft-versus-host disease after an allogeneic stem cell transplant. Part of the T cells may come from the graft donor. The chain carries TRBV10-3 and TRBJ1-1; the D is unclear. The input for sequencing was liver tissue, taken at autopsy. CDR3 nucleotide sequence: TGTGCCATCAGGGGCGGTGGCGAAGGCCAAGCTTTCTTT. Translation: CAIRGGGEGQAFF.